One sample yielded the 20 T cell receptor beta chains listed below, sequenced in a study of cytomegalovirus exposure and HLA in healthy donors. The PCR made use of 60 Vbeta and 13 Jbeta primers. Here immunoSEQ multiplex PCR was the method, and the copy in TCRdb shows in-frame clones only, minus some. The table includes approximately 140,000 clones, more than 75% detected once. Material: PBMCs. These receptors all come from a human donor in good health.

This clone was detected only a few times. The chain recombines TRBV7-9 with TRBJ1-1, with D possibly TRBD1 on 6 matching bases. Germline CDR1 reads SEHNR; CDR2 reads FQNEAQ (reference sequence). Between the trimmed V and J ends, which lost 3 bases and 3 bases, there was a span of 11 bases. CDR3 size: 14 residues. The CDR3 reads CASSLSGVDTEAFF. CDR3 in DNA: TGTGCCAGCAGCTTGTCAGGGGTCGACACTGAAGCTTTCTTT.

The chain recombines TRBV4-2 with TRBJ2-3; 11 bases are a match to TRBD2. This CDR3 is 15 amino acids long. Trimming cost V 1 base and J 5 bases; bases outside gene matches: 2. The germline gives CDR1 LGHNA, CDR2 YNFKEQ. Here the CDR3 reads CASSQATSGGDTQYF. CDR3 DNA sequence: TGTGCCAGCAGCCAAGCAACTAGCGGGGGAGATACGCAGTATTTT.

V gene TRBV20-1 combines with J gene TRBJ2-7; weak D call: TRBD1 (6 bases). This CDR3 is built from 11 residues. CDR1 is DFQATT, CDR2 SNEGSKA, per germline (reference sequence). V gave up 7 bases and J gave up 1 base, with 8 bases separating them. CDR3 coding DNA: TGCAGTGTCGGACAGTCCTACGAGCAGTACTTC. Amino acids: CSVGQSYEQYF.

This sequence joins TRBV10-3 and TRBJ2-2, with TRBD1 as a possible D gene (6 bases). Trimming removed 8 bases at V and 1 base at J, with 11 bases between. This CDR3 contains 14 residues. Germline loops: CDR1 ENHRY, CDR2 SYGVKD. CDR3 loop: CAILQGVNTGELFF. CDR3 nucleotide sequence: TGTGCCATCCTACAGGGTGTGAACACCGGGGAGCTGTTTTTT.

The chain joins TRBV27 to TRBJ2-7; 7 nucleotides line up with TRBD2. V shed 2 bases, J shed 2 bases, and the junction held 9 bases outside the gene matches. This CDR3 is built from 16 residues. Germline V gives CDR1 MNHEY, CDR2 SMNVEV (reference sequence). The chain's CDR3 is CASSLQPSGNTYEQYF. The DNA for the CDR3 is TGTGCCAGCAGTTTACAGCCTAGCGGAAATACCTACGAGCAGTACTTC.

The sample holds a few counts of this clone. This chain joins TRBV7-9 and TRBJ1-6; no definite D call. Trimming cost V 3 bases and J 0 bases, with 6 bases left between them. Germline CDR1 is SEHNR and CDR2 is FQNEAQ (reference sequence). The CDR3 is 15 residues long. DNA of the CDR3: TGTGCCAGCAGCTTTGGCAGCTCCTATAATTCACCCCTCCACTTT. Its translation: CASSFGSSYNSPLHF.

The chain employs TRBV4-2 and TRBJ2-7; weak D call: TRBD1 (6 bases). Trimming cost V 2 bases and J 0 bases, with 11 bases left between them. The CDR3 runs 15 residues. The germline CDR1 and CDR2 sequences are LGHNA and YNFKEQ. The CDR3: CASSQQGTSSYEQYF. The CDR3 nucleotides read TGTGCCAGCAGCCAACAGGGGACAAGCTCCTACGAGCAGTACTTC.

V and J are TRBV7-2 and TRBJ2-7, with 10 nucleotides matching TRBD2. Trimming cost V 5 bases and J 3 bases; bases outside gene matches: 7. The CDR3 totals 15 residues. Germline CDR1 reads SGHTA; CDR2 reads FQGNSA. The CDR3 coding sequence is TGTGCCAGCAGCCCCCGGACTAGCGGAGACTACGAGCAGTACTTC. It is translated as CASSPRTSGDYEQYF. The full variable domain, completed using reference TRBV7-2 and TRBJ2-7, is GAGVSQSPSNKVTEKGKDVELRCDPISGHTALYWYRQSLGQGLEFLIYFQGNSAPDKSGLPSDRFSAERTGGSVSTLTIQRTQQEDSAVYLCASSPRTSGDYEQYFGPGTRLTVT.

The chain joins TRBV4-1 to TRBJ2-1, with D possibly TRBD2 on 6 matching bases. CDR1 is MGHRA, CDR2 YSYEKL, per germline. CDR3 length equals 12 residues. Trimming took 2 bases from V and 10 from J, leaving 9 bases between them. CDR3 coding DNA: TGCGCCAGCAGCCAAAGTGGGGGGGAGCAGTTCTTC. Its protein product is CASSQSGGEQFF.

This chain joins TRBV5-6 and TRBJ1-1; D remains unclear. V was cut by 5 bases and J by 2 bases, with 13 bases left in between. Germline values: CDR1 SGHDT, CDR2 YYEEEE. The CDR3 runs 14 residues. CDR3 in DNA: TGTGCCAGCAGTTGGCCCGGGATAAACACTGAAGCTTTCTTT. It codes for CASSWPGINTEAFF.

DNA for the CDR3: TGTGCCAGCAGTCGCGGGACTAGCCCTTACGAGCAGTACTTC. Translated: CASSRGTSPYEQYF. The chain has TRBV28 and TRBJ2-7; 9 bases fit TRBD2. J lost 4 bases, V lost 5 bases, and 6 bases had no gene match. The CDR3 is 14 amino acids. Germline-derived CDR1 and CDR2 are MDHEN and SYDVKM.

The V call is TRBV19, the J call TRBJ1-2, with 8 bases lining up with TRBD1. V dropped 4 bases and J dropped 8; count of bases not matched to a gene: 6. The CDR3 totals 13 residues. Germline CDR1 LNHDA, CDR2 SQIVND (reference sequence). The CDR3 DNA is TGTGCCAGTAGTACTCAGGGGGCAGTCGGCTACACCTTC. This gives the protein CASSTQGAVGYTF. Full variable domain (outside the CDR3, taken from reference TRBV19 and TRBJ1-2): DGGITQSPKYLFRKEGQNVTLSCEQNLNHDAMYWYRQDPGQGLRLIYYSQIVNDFQKGDIAEGYSVSREKKESFPLTVTSAQKNPTAFYLCASSTQGAVGYTFGSGTRLTVV.

The rearrangement uses TRBV27 and TRBJ1-6, with D unresolved. The CDR3 runs 12 residues. Between the trimmed V and J ends, which lost 3 bases and 8 bases, there was a span of 5 bases. The germline V gene encodes CDR1 MNHEY and CDR2 SMNVEV (reference sequence). The CDR3 DNA is TGTGCCAGCAGTTTTTCCTATTCACCCCTCCACTTT. This codes for CASSFSYSPLHF.

The chain employs TRBV5-6 and TRBJ2-3, with a weak D call TRBD1 (6 bases). Between the trimmed V and J ends, which lost 0 bases and 2 bases, there was a span of 10 bases. This CDR3 has 15 residues. CDR1 and CDR2 (germline): SGHDT, YYEEEE. CDR3 amino acids: CASSLETGVTDTQYF. The CDR3 nucleotides read TGTGCCAGCAGCTTGGAGACAGGAGTCACAGATACGCAGTATTTT.

V and J are TRBV27 and TRBJ1-1; D uncertain. V dropped 6 bases and J dropped 0 bases, with 11 bases sitting between them. CDR1 and CDR2 from the germline V gene are MNHEY and SMNVEV (reference sequence). There are 14 residues in the CDR3. CDR3 coding DNA: TGTGCCAGCAGACTAGAACATATGAACACTGAAGCTTTCTTT. This gives the protein CASRLEHMNTEAFF.

The rearrangement uses TRBV7-8 and TRBJ2-1, with TRBD1 matching over 8 bases. The germline V gene encodes CDR1 SGHVS and CDR2 FQNEAQ. CDR3 length: 17 amino acids. The V gene end was trimmed by 9 bases and the J gene end by 0 bases; junction bases not matched to a gene: 13. In DNA form, the CDR3 reads TGTGCCAGTACCCCCAGGGGGCGCGACCTCTCCTACAATGAGCAGTTCTTC. Translation: CASTPRGRDLSYNEQFF.

This clone was counted between two and nine times. The chain combines TRBV28 with TRBJ2-7, with a tentative D call TRBD1 (5 bases). The V gene lost 7 bases and the J gene lost 4 bases, with 17 bases spanning the gap. Germline CDR1 MDHEN, CDR2 SYDVKM. The CDR3 is 14 amino acids. In DNA, the CDR3 is TGTGCCAGCACCACCTCGAGCAGGACATACGAGCAGTACTTC. Its protein product is CASTTSSRTYEQYF.

This chain links TRBV6-1 with TRBJ1-2, with D tentatively TRBD1 (6 bases). Germline CDR1 and CDR2: MNHNS and SASEGT. There are 13 residues in the CDR3. Between the trimmed V and J ends, which lost 0 bases and 6 bases, there was a span of 8 bases. DNA for the CDR3: TGTGCCAGCAGTGAAGCTAGGGGGAATGGCTACACCTTC. Translated: CASSEARGNGYTF.

The chain carries TRBV18 and TRBJ1-1, with 7 nucleotides matching TRBD1. The CDR3 spans 15 residues. The J segment lost 1 base and the V segment lost 3 bases, leaving 5 bases of the junction unmatched. CDR1 is KGHSH and CDR2 is LQKENI in the germline V gene. The CDR3 nucleotides read TGTGCCAGCTCACCCGAGGGGGCGGGGAACACTGAAGCTTTCTTT. This sequence encodes CASSPEGAGNTEAFF.

The chain carries TRBV6-7 and TRBJ2-1, with 8 bases matching TRBD2. TRBV6-7 is flagged as an ORF with uncertain function. This CDR3 has 20 amino acids. V trimming: 2 bases; J trimming: 6 bases; junction bases outside the gene matches: 21. The CDR3: CASSYGLSSGSLGIRNEQFF. CDR3 DNA sequence: TGTGCCAGCAGTTACGGGTTGTCCAGCGGGAGCCTAGGCATCCGCAATGAGCAGTTCTTC.